This TCR beta chain was obtained from a study of siplizumab effects on memory and regulatory T cells. The CDR3 sequence is 16 residues long. Trimming cost V 5 bases and J 2 bases; bases outside gene matches: 8. Germline V CDR1 and CDR2: SNHLY, FYNNEI. The protocol was immunoSEQ multiplex PCR, while the TCRdb copy is restricted to in-frame clones and leaves out a portion. The sample records approximately 100,000 clones, around 93% being singletons. The sequence derives from a human donor in good health. This rearrangement joins TRBV2 to TRBJ2-2; 7 bases align to TRBD2. Sample: non-Treg CD4+ T cells sorted from blood. CDR3 residues: CASSFGGGGNTGELFF. The CDR3 nucleotides read TGTGCCAGCAGTTTTGGCGGCGGGGGAAACACCGGGGAGCTGTTTTTT.